These 25 T cell receptor beta chains originate from one sample sequenced in a study of molecular identifiers for immune sequencing clone quantification. In TCRdb, the PCR reads were re-called with MiXCR into one record per CDR3 protein. The sample carries about 640,000 distinct CDR3 sequences, about 20% recorded once. The sequenced material came from naive CD8+ T cells from blood, with Jurkat cell RNA spiked in. Subset: FACS-sorted CD8+CD4-CCR7+CD45RA+ naive T cells. The receptor set was obtained from a human donor in good health. Some libraries in this study had Jurkat cell RNA spiked in.

This clonotype was counted a few times. Given the absence of the conserved phenylalanine or tryptophan at the CDR3 end, a read error is likely. This chain joins TRBV7-9 and TRBJ1-1; D gene uncertain. This CDR3 is 12 amino acids long. The V gene lost 3 bases and the J gene lost 5 bases, with 7 bases spanning the gap. The germline V gene has CDR1 SEHNR and CDR2 FQNEAQ (reference sequence). The CDR3 DNA reads TGTGCCAGCAGCTTGGGCACAACTGAAGCTTTCTCT. This gives the protein CASSLGTTEAFS.

The V gene is TRBV27, the J gene TRBJ2-3, with a weak D call TRBD2 (7 bases). CDR3 length: 16 residues. V lost 2 bases and J lost 4, with 16 bases in between. Germline assignment: CDR1 MNHEY and CDR2 SMNVEV (reference sequence). The CDR3 DNA reads as TGTGCCAGCAGTTTAACTAATTGGGGGGGCCCAGATACGCAGTATTTT. Translation: CASSLTNWGGPDTQYF.

This chain joins TRBV19 and TRBJ1-6, with D possibly matching TRBD1 (6 bases). Germline V gene data show CDR1 as LNHDA and CDR2 as SQIVND (reference sequence). V was trimmed by 3 bases and J by 9 bases, leaving 15 bases between them. The CDR3 consists of 15 residues. DNA for the CDR3: TGTGCCAGTAGTATTTTGGCAGGGGACCGTTCACCCCTCCACTTT. Protein sequence: CASSILAGDRSPLHF.

V gene TRBV7-9 combines with J gene TRBJ1-2; no clear D. Germline assignment: CDR1 SEHNR and CDR2 FQNEAQ (reference sequence). CDR3 length equals 15 residues. Trimming stripped 5 bases from V and 6 bases from J, with 19 bases between. The CDR3 loop reads CASSPPGGDLDGYTF. Here the CDR3 DNA reads TGTGCCAGCAGCCCGCCGGGAGGAGATCTCGATGGCTACACCTTC.

This chain joins TRBV3-2 and TRBJ1-4; TRBD1, the D gene given by the table, was not confirmed from the DNA. TRBV3-2 is classified as a pseudogene. The CDR3 extends over 15 amino acids. The CDR3 nucleotides are TGTGCCAGCAGGCTCCGACAGGGGGCCAAGGAAAAACTGTTTTTT. The encoded protein is CASRLRQGAKEKLFF.

This clonotype was seen at least ten times. The rearrangement links TRBV6-2 or TRBV6-3 to TRBJ1-5; 9 bases are shared with TRBD1. The CDR3 runs to 14 residues. V was clipped by 7 bases and J by 1 base; unmatched bases: 2. In germline, CDR1 is MNHEY, CDR2 SVGEGT. The CDR3 is CASNGQGSNQPQHF. The CDR3 bases are TGTGCCAGCAATGGACAGGGGAGCAATCAGCCCCAGCATTTT.

This clonotype was observed at least ten times. The chain employs TRBV4-3 and TRBJ2-3; TRBD2 agrees at 13 bases. Unmatched junction bases numbered 7, after V lost 4 bases and J lost 0 bases. This CDR3 has 18 residues. The germline gives CDR1 LGHNA, CDR2 YSLEER. The CDR3 DNA is TGCGCCAGCAGCCTCGGACTAGCGGGGGCTCTTAGCACAGATACGCAGTATTTT. The encoded protein is CASSLGLAGALSTDTQYF.

This clonotype was seen repeatedly, ten times or more. The chain recombines TRBV27 with TRBJ1-5; the D is unclear. Per germline, CDR1 MNHEY and CDR2 SMNVEV (reference sequence). V was pared by 4 bases and J by 3 bases, with 7 bases between. The CDR3 has 13 amino acids. This CDR3 reads CASSYQANQPQHF. The CDR3 region has the DNA TGTGCCAGCAGTTACCAGGCCAATCAGCCCCAGCATTTT.

This clonotype was observed at least ten times. This chain uses TRBV3-2 with TRBJ1-5; the table names TRBD1, a call not compared with the DNA. TRBV3-2 is deemed a pseudogene. The CDR3 length is 16 residues. The CDR3 DNA is TGTGCCAGCAGCCAAGAGGGACGGGATAGCAATCAGCCCCAGCATTTT. It translates to CASSQEGRDSNQPQHF.

This clonotype was counted at least ten times. The rearrangement links TRBV7-9 to TRBJ1-5; the D is unclear. Germline V gives CDR1 SEHNR, CDR2 FQNEAQ (reference sequence). Deletions cut 6 bases from V and 2 bases from J, with 11 bases between. The CDR3 loop spans 14 amino acids. The CDR3 DNA sequence: TGTGCCAGCAGGGGAGGGTCTGGCAATCAGCCCCAGCATTTT. Translated: CASRGGSGNQPQHF.

Regarding this clonotype: This clone may be a read error of a much larger clone one base away. The chain joins TRBV11-2 to TRBJ2-1; 8 positions agree with TRBD2. The CDR3 has 14 residues. The germline V gene has CDR1 SGHAT and CDR2 FQNNGV. CDR3 amino acids: CASSSGLGAPEQSF. For the CDR3, the DNA is TGTGCCAGCAGCTCGGGACTAGGGGCCCCTGAGCAGTCCTTC.

V is TRBV10-3 and J is TRBJ2-7; TRBD2 agrees at 8 bases. This CDR3 spans 14 amino acids. With V trimmed by 3 bases and J by 4 bases, 5 bases remained unmatched. Germline V CDR1 and CDR2: ENHRY, SYGVKD. CDR3 loop: CAISDGTSGYEQYF. The CDR3 DNA sequence: TGTGCCATCAGTGATGGTACTAGCGGATACGAGCAGTACTTC.

This clonotype was counted only a few times. A read error may explain this, as a much larger clone is one base away. The gene calls are TRBV6-1 and TRBJ2-7; 8 bases match TRBD1. The germline gives CDR1 MNHNS, CDR2 SASEGT. Germline trimming cut 11 bases from V and 3 bases from J; bases unmatched to any gene: 9. The CDR3 extends over 13 amino acids. The CDR3 is CAGTQTGVYEQYF. CDR3 sequence (DNA): TGTGCCGGCACCCAGACAGGGGTCTACGAGCAGTACTTC.

About this clonotype: Since a much larger clone is just one base distant, this may be a read error. CDR3 sequence: CASSHVGGAGYEQYF. CDR3 DNA: TGTGCCAGCAGTCACGTCGGGGGCGCGGGTTACGAGCAGTACTTC. The chain has TRBV6-5 and TRBJ2-7, with D perhaps TRBD1 or TRBD2 (6 bases each). CDR1 is MNHEY, CDR2 SVGAGI, per germline. This CDR3 comprises 15 residues. Trimming removed 5 bases at V and 4 bases at J, with 18 bases between.

This clonotype turned up a few times. The CDR3 bases are TGTGCCAGTAGTGGGTCGTTCGGTGACTATGGCTACACCTTC. This codes for CASSGSFGDYGYTF. This rearrangement joins TRBV19 to TRBJ1-2; D not resolved. This CDR3 contains 14 residues. Germline-derived CDR1 and CDR2 are LNHDA and SQIVND (reference sequence). Trimming cost V 5 bases and J 3 bases, with 13 bases left between them.

Concerning this clonotype itself: A read error may account for a junction end that differs from germline. The DNA of the CDR3 is TGTGCTAGCAGCTTGATCCCCGTAGCCAAAAACATTCAGTACTTC. Translating gives CASSLIPVAKNIQYF. This chain connects TRBV7-7 to TRBJ2-4; D gene unclear. The germline V gene has CDR1 SSHAT and CDR2 FNYEAQ (reference sequence). The CDR3 is 15 amino acids.

This clonotype was recorded at least ten times. This rearrangement joins TRBV7-9 to TRBJ1-1; the D is unclear. The germline V and J ends were trimmed by 5 bases and 2 bases, with 3 bases remaining between them. The CDR3 extends over 11 amino acids. CDR1 SEHNR and CDR2 FQNEAQ come from the germline V gene (reference sequence). This CDR3 reads CASSINTEAFF. The CDR3, as DNA: TGTGCCAGCAGCATAAACACTGAAGCTTTCTTT.

This rearrangement joins TRBV5-3 to TRBJ2-2; 11 bases map to TRBD2. TRBV5-3 is filed as an ORF, its function uncertain. The junction had 6 bases not matched to a gene; V was cut back by 4 bases and J by 4 bases. The CDR3 extends over 16 amino acids. This chain's CDR3 is CARSDDTSGSTGELFF. CDR3 sequence (DNA): TGTGCCAGAAGCGACGACACTAGCGGGAGCACCGGGGAGCTGTTTTTT.

This sequence joins TRBV4-1 and TRBJ2-3; D is possibly TRBD2 (6 bases). The CDR3 is 15 residues long. With 7 bases removed from V and 2 bases from J, the gap between germline ends came to 16 bases. CDR1 is MGHRA and CDR2 is YSYEKL in the germline V gene. The CDR3 is CASIPHAGYTDTQYF. For the CDR3, the DNA is TGCGCCAGCATCCCCCACGCGGGGTACACAGATACGCAGTATTTT.

This clonotype came up a few times. The J gene is TRBJ2-5, the V gene TRBV19, with 10 bases fitting TRBD2. The CDR3 is made up of 16 amino acids. The germline V gene has CDR1 LNHDA and CDR2 SQIVND (reference sequence). The V segment lost 2 bases and the J segment 4 bases; nucleotides outside the gene matches: 7. The CDR3 region has the DNA TGTGCCAGTAGTATACGAGCGGGAGGGCCGGTAGAGACCCAGTACTTC. Its protein product is CASSIRAGGPVETQYF.

A word on this clonotype: A much larger clone is a single base away; this may be a read error. Since the CDR3 does not end with the conserved phenylalanine or tryptophan, this likely comes from a read error. This chain uses TRBV3-1 with TRBJ2-3; 10 nucleotides line up with TRBD1. The V gene's germline CDR1 is LGHDT and CDR2 YNNKEL (reference sequence). V lost 4 bases, J lost 1 base, and 5 bases stayed unmatched. This CDR3 comprises 16 residues. CDR3 nucleotide sequence: TGTGCCAGCAGCCCGACAGGGGGCCTGGGCACAGATACGCAGTATTCT. Encoded protein: CASSPTGGLGTDTQYS.

The sample holds a few counts of this clonotype. This rearrangement joins TRBV4-3 to TRBJ2-2; possibly TRBD1 for D (5 bases). The CDR3 is 14 residues long. The germline CDR1 and CDR2 sequences are LGHNA and YSLEER. Between the trimmed V and J ends, which lost 5 bases and 7 bases, there was a span of 14 bases. The CDR3 sequence is CASSIGVPGGELFF. CDR3 coding DNA: TGCGCCAGCAGCATAGGGGTACCGGGCGGGGAGCTGTTTTTT.

This clonotype was counted only a few times. V usage is TRBV19 and J usage is TRBJ1-1; no definite D call. Germline CDR1 is LNHDA and CDR2 is SQIVND (reference sequence). The V end lost 3 bases, the J end lost 3 bases, and 8 bases lay between the germline ends. The CDR3 consists of 13 residues. This CDR3 reads CASSIGSHTEAFF. For the CDR3, the DNA is TGTGCCAGTAGTATCGGCAGCCACACTGAAGCTTTCTTT.

This clonotype occurred many times. The chain carries TRBV5-1 and TRBJ1-1; D gene uncertain. V was cut by 6 bases and J by 3 bases, with 15 bases left in between. This CDR3 has 14 residues. Germline assignment: CDR1 SGHRS and CDR2 YFSETQ. CDR3 residues: CASTALTGDTEAFF. CDR3 DNA sequence: TGCGCCAGCACAGCTTTGACCGGCGACACTGAAGCTTTCTTT.

This clonotype has more than one count but fewer than ten. V gene TRBV20-1 combines with J gene TRBJ2-7; D tentatively reads TRBD1 or TRBD2 (5 bases each). This CDR3 contains 17 residues. Germline CDR1 and CDR2: DFQATT and SNEGSKA (reference sequence). The ends were cut back, 5 bases at V and 0 bases at J, with 23 bases in the middle. The CDR3 region is CSASWDGEETHSYEQYF. DNA for the CDR3: TGCAGTGCTTCATGGGACGGCGAAGAAACTCACTCCTACGAGCAGTACTTC.